These 23 T cell receptor beta chains were all obtained from the same sample, sequenced in a study of blood T cells in healthy people across ages. It was with a sample-barcoded 5' primer and a J-beta primer mix that a second PCR of roughly 7 to 12 cycles was run. Via MiXCR, TCRdb re-called the 5' RACE reads, giving one row per CDR3 protein. The sample contains hundreds of thousands of distinct CDR3 sequences, around 50% of which appear only once. Material for sequencing was blood. Receptors were obtained from a woman older than 75 in good health.

As for this clonotype: With a much larger clone just one base away, this may be a read error. The CDR3 loop reads CASSLTPSDHNEQFF. CDR3 nucleotide sequence: TGCGCCAGCAGCTTGACGCCTAGCGACCACAATGAGCAGTTCTTC. J is TRBJ2-1 and V is TRBV5-1; D is possibly TRBD2 (6 bases). V lost 1 base, J lost 5 bases, and 13 bases lay in between. The CDR3 consists of 15 residues. Per the germline V gene, CDR1 is SGHRS and CDR2 is YFSETQ. Complete variable domain (other parts from reference TRBV5-1 and TRBJ2-1): KAGVTQTPRYLIKTRGQQVTLSCSPISGHRSVSWYQQTPGQGLQFLFEYFSETQRNKGNFPGRFSGRQFSNSRSEMNVSTLELGDSALYLCASSLTPSDHNEQFFGPGTRLTVL.

There are many counts of this clonotype. V usage is TRBV2 and J usage is TRBJ1-5; D gene unclear. CDR3 length: 13 residues. V lost 8 bases and J lost 0, with 8 bases in between. The V gene's germline CDR1 is SNHLY and CDR2 FYNNEI. The CDR3: CASESNSNQPQHF. For the CDR3, the DNA is TGTGCCAGCGAGAGTAATAGCAATCAGCCCCAGCATTTT.

This clonotype was recorded at least ten times. The V and J genes are TRBV4-2 and TRBJ1-1; perhaps TRBD1 as D (6 bases). The germline CDR1 and CDR2 sequences are LGHNA and YNFKEQ. V lost 4 bases, J lost 3 bases, and 21 bases lay in between. The CDR3 spans 17 residues. CDR3 sequence (DNA): TGTGCCAGCAGCCGCACAACCGTTGGCGCAGGGGACACTGAAGCTTTCTTT. Encoded protein: CASSRTTVGAGDTEAFF.

The chain couples TRBV27 to TRBJ1-6, with 8 bases aligning to TRBD1. After removal of 5 bases from V and 7 bases from J, the junction contained 13 bases not matched to a gene. Germline V gene sequence: CDR1 MNHEY, CDR2 SMNVEV (reference sequence). The CDR3 length is 17 residues. The CDR3: CASSRGQGGSENSPLHF. CDR3 coding DNA: TGTGCCAGCAGTCGCGGACAGGGAGGCAGTGAGAATTCACCCCTCCACTTT.

CDR3 nucleotides: TGTGCCAGTGGGACGTTCGGCTCGGATACGCAGTATTTT. Its translation: CASGTFGSDTQYF. The V and J genes are TRBV28 and TRBJ2-3; D is possibly TRBD1 or TRBD2 (5 bases each). CDR3 length equals 13 residues. V was clipped by 9 bases and J by 6 bases, with 16 bases between them. Per germline, CDR1 MDHEN and CDR2 SYDVKM.

A single count supports this clonotype. The chain's CDR3 is CASSVDQRGGYNEQFF. The CDR3 coding sequence is TGCGCCAGCAGCGTAGATCAGCGGGGGGGATACAATGAGCAGTTCTTC. The chain combines TRBV5-1 with TRBJ2-1, with 10 bases that match TRBD2. CDR3 length: 16 residues. Germline-derived CDR1 and CDR2 are SGHRS and YFSETQ. V gave up 4 bases and J gave up 4 bases; unmatched junction bases: 8.

This clonotype was detected only once. This may stem from a read error, because a much larger clone lies one nucleotide away. The CDR3 here is CASSSRQGGGHTF. CDR3 bases: TGTGCCAGCAGCTCCCGACAGGGGGGTGGCCACACCTTC. The V gene is TRBV7-2, the J gene TRBJ1-2, with 9 bases that match TRBD1. The CDR3 totals 13 residues. CDR1 is SGHTA, CDR2 FQGNSA, per germline.

CDR3 region: CASSTGTGGGNEQFF. The CDR3 region has the DNA TGTGCCAGCAGCACCGGGACAGGGGGTGGAAATGAGCAGTTCTTC. The gene calls are TRBV7-9 and TRBJ2-1; 11 bases match TRBD1. In germline, CDR1 is SEHNR, CDR2 FQNEAQ (reference sequence). The CDR3 is made up of 15 amino acids. Trimming removed 5 bases from V and 7 bases from J; junction bases left unmatched: 7. Combining the CDR3 with reference TRBV7-9 and TRBJ2-1 gives the whole variable domain DTGVSQNPRHKITKRGQNVTFRCDPISEHNRLYWYRQTLGQGPEFLTYFQNEAQLEKSRLLSDRFSAERPKGSFSTLEIQRTEQGDSAMYLCASSTGTGGGNEQFFGPGTRLTVL.

This clonotype has a count of ten or more. The chain joins TRBV7-2 to TRBJ2-1; TRBD2 aligns across 7 bases. J lost 3 bases, V lost 7 bases, and 6 bases had no gene match. The germline gives CDR1 SGHTA, CDR2 FQGNSA. This CDR3 comprises 14 residues. CDR3 bases: TGTGCCAGCACGCTAGCGGAGTACTACAATGAGCAGTTCTTC. This gives the protein CASTLAEYYNEQFF.

This sequence joins TRBV5-4 and TRBJ2-4; 9 bases fit TRBD1. With V trimmed by 4 bases and J by 10 bases, 6 bases remained unmatched. The CDR3 runs 13 residues. Germline-derived CDR1 and CDR2 are SGHNT and YYREEE (reference sequence). Written as DNA, the CDR3 is TGTGCCAGCAGCCCGGGACAGGGCCAGATTCAGTACTTC. As protein: CASSPGQGQIQYF.

This sequence joins TRBV12-3 or TRBV12-4 and TRBJ2-2, with D hard to call. Trimming left V 3 bases short and J 9 bases short, with 14 bases between. This CDR3 spans 14 amino acids. In nucleotides, the CDR3 is TGTGCCAGCAGTTTCGGGCTGCCTGCCCGGGAGCTGTTTTTT. Encoded protein: CASSFGLPARELFF.

This clonotype came up many times. The chain combines TRBV3-1 with TRBJ2-1; D might be TRBD1 (6 bases). Trimming left V 2 bases short and J 0 bases short, with 20 bases between. Looked up from germline, CDR1 is LGHDT and CDR2 is YNNKEL (reference sequence). This CDR3 is built from 19 residues. The CDR3 bases are TGTGCCAGCAGCCAATTGGGGCCCGGACAGACTGGCTCCTACAATGAGCAGTTCTTC. Translated, it gives CASSQLGPGQTGSYNEQFF.

The table lists this clonotype with many counts. The gene calls are TRBV5-1 and TRBJ2-3; D is possibly TRBD1 or TRBD2 (5 bases each). This CDR3 has 14 residues. CDR1 and CDR2 from the germline V gene are SGHRS and YFSETQ. The ends were cut back, 4 bases at V and 6 bases at J, with 15 bases in the middle. CDR3 coding DNA: TGCGCCAGCAGCCTACGGGGCTCCGAGGATACGCAGTATTTT. Protein: CASSLRGSEDTQYF.

This sequence joins TRBV28 and TRBJ2-1; 7 nucleotides align to TRBD2. CDR1 is MDHEN, CDR2 SYDVKM, per germline. With 5 bases clipped from V and 6 bases from J, the junction kept 16 bases outside the gene matches. This CDR3 region has 17 residues. The CDR3 nucleotides read TGTGCCAGCAGTACGACCAAGGCGGGGGTGAGGCCCAATGAGCAGTTCTTC. Its translation: CASSTTKAGVRPNEQFF. Full variable domain (outside the CDR3, taken from reference TRBV28 and TRBJ2-1): DVKVTQSSRYLVKRTGEKVFLECVQDMDHENMFWYRQDPGLGLRLIYFSYDVKMKEKGDIPEGYSVSREKKERFSLILESASTNQTSMYLCASSTTKAGVRPNEQFFGPGTRLTVL.

This clonotype was seen many times. CDR3: CSVGLATDTQYF. The DNA for the CDR3 is TGCAGCGTTGGTCTAGCAACAGATACGCAGTATTTT. This chain links TRBV29-1 with TRBJ2-3, with a weak D call TRBD2 (5 bases). Trimming took off 4 bases at V and 3 bases at J, with 8 bases between the two ends. The length of the CDR3 is 12 residues. Germline V gene data show CDR1 as SQVTM and CDR2 as ANQGSEA.

As concerns this clonotype: A much bigger clone sits one base away, suggesting this may be a read error. The chain is built from TRBV27 and TRBJ2-1, with a weak D call TRBD1 (5 bases). Germline V gene data show CDR1 as MNHEY and CDR2 as SMNVEV (reference sequence). Trimming took off 7 bases at V and 0 bases at J, with 19 bases between the two ends. The CDR3 runs to 17 residues. The CDR3: CASIPPWTSSSYNEQFF. The CDR3 DNA sequence: TGTGCCAGCATTCCTCCCTGGACAAGTAGCTCCTACAATGAGCAGTTCTTC.

The chain couples TRBV12-3 or TRBV12-4 to TRBJ1-2; D is unresolved. Trimming pared 5 bases from V and 4 bases from J, leaving 11 bases between. The CDR3 covers 13 residues. The CDR3 DNA reads TGTGCCAGCAGTACCGGGGTTGGCTATGGCTACACCTTC. It encodes CASSTGVGYGYTF.

The CDR3 DNA reads as TGTGCCATCAGTGGGTCCGGGACCCATAATTCACCCCTCCACTTT. Encoded protein: CAISGSGTHNSPLHF. V is TRBV10-3 and J is TRBJ1-6; D is possibly TRBD1 (5 bases). CDR3 length: 15 residues. V lost 4 bases, J lost 5 bases, and 12 bases lay in between. Germline V gene data show CDR1 as ENHRY and CDR2 as SYGVKD.

This clonotype was counted ten times or more. CDR3 residues: CASSRDGGFTDTQYF. The CDR3 DNA follows: TGCGCCAGCAGCCGGGACGGAGGGTTCACAGATACGCAGTATTTT. V is TRBV5-1 and J is TRBJ2-3; weak D call: TRBD2 (6 bases). Deletions cut 4 bases from V and 2 bases from J, with 14 bases between. There are 15 residues in the CDR3. CDR1 and CDR2 (germline): SGHRS, YFSETQ.

Ten or more counts support this clonotype. The chain carries TRBV20-1 and TRBJ2-4, with unresolved D. The CDR3 totals 13 residues. Trimming took 7 bases from V and 5 from J, leaving 15 bases between them. Germline V gene sequence: CDR1 DFQATT, CDR2 SNEGSKA (reference sequence). The CDR3 nucleotides read TGCAGTGTTCCGACATACGAAGAAAACATTCAGTACTTC. It translates to CSVPTYEENIQYF.

As to this clonotype: Mismatch with germline at one junction end may stem from a read error. This chain joins TRBV27 and TRBJ1-4, with D hard to call. This CDR3 region has 14 residues. Germline values: CDR1 MNHEY, CDR2 SMNVEV (reference sequence). CDR3 sequence (DNA): TGTGCCAGTAGTTTATCCCCGGGCACCGAAAAACTGTTTTTT. Its protein is CASSLSPGTEKLFF.

Remarks on this clonotype: Since a much larger clone is just one base distant, this may be a read error. The chain uses TRBV10-3 and TRBJ2-1; TRBD2 matches at 14 bases. Germline loops: CDR1 ENHRY, CDR2 SYGVKD. The CDR3 is made up of 14 amino acids. V trimming: 6 bases; J trimming: 9 bases; junction bases outside the gene matches: 4. DNA of the CDR3: TGTGCCATCAGCGGGACTAGCGGGAGAGCTGAGCAGTTCTTC. Translating gives CAISGTSGRAEQFF.

This clonotype turned up a few times. The V call is TRBV10-3, the J call TRBJ2-3; 7 bases match TRBD1. Looked up from germline, CDR1 is ENHRY and CDR2 is SYGVKD. The CDR3 is 16 amino acids. V gave up 2 bases and J gave up 2 bases; unmatched junction bases: 7. CDR3 loop: CAISEPRDSFTDTQYF. Written as DNA, the CDR3 is TGTGCCATCAGTGAGCCCCGGGACAGCTTCACAGATACGCAGTATTTT.